The 28 T cell receptor beta chains below come from one sample, sequenced in a study of blood T cell repertoires in COVID-19. Measured with immunoSEQ multiplex PCR; TCRdb has only the in-frame clones, and not every one. The profile covers about 42,000 clones, with 70% to 90% appearing a single time and approximately 60% taken by the ten largest. The material sequenced was peripheral blood. The receptor set was obtained from a man aged 70-80 years with acute or convalescent COVID-19.

V is TRBV7-2 and J is TRBJ1-2; 8 nucleotides match TRBD1. The CDR3 runs 14 residues. Losses at the gene ends were 5 bases for V and 7 bases for J; bases not matched to a gene: 9. Germline V gives CDR1 SGHTA, CDR2 FQGNSA. CDR3 sequence reads: CASSAPGGRGGYTF. CDR3 bases: TGTGCCAGCAGCGCTCCAGGGGGCCGGGGTGGCTACACCTTC.

The chain recombines TRBV5-1 with TRBJ2-3, with TRBD1 matching over 9 bases. Germline CDR1 and CDR2: SGHRS and YFSETQ. The CDR3 has 15 residues. J lost 1 base, V lost 3 bases, and 3 bases had no gene match. In nucleotides, the CDR3 is TGCGCCAGCAGCTCTCGGACAGGGGGCACAGATACGCAGTATTTT. It is translated as CASSSRTGGTDTQYF. Complete variable domain (other parts from reference TRBV5-1 and TRBJ2-3): KAGVTQTPRYLIKTRGQQVTLSCSPISGHRSVSWYQQTPGQGLQFLFEYFSETQRNKGNFPGRFSGRQFSNSRSEMNVSTLELGDSALYLCASSSRTGGTDTQYFGPGTRLTVL.

This sequence joins TRBV27 and TRBJ1-2; no clear D gene. The germline V gene has CDR1 MNHEY and CDR2 SMNVEV (reference sequence). The CDR3 contains 16 residues. Trimming took off 3 bases at V and 3 bases at J, with 17 bases between the two ends. CDR3 protein: CASSLLTPAGYYGYTF. The CDR3 DNA follows: TGTGCCAGCAGTTTGCTAACCCCGGCGGGCTACTATGGCTACACCTTC.

The rearrangement joins TRBV10-3 to TRBJ2-3, with a possible D match to TRBD1 (6 bases). V was trimmed by 10 bases and J by 6 bases, leaving 17 bases between them. This CDR3 is 13 amino acids long. Germline V gene lookup returns CDR1 ENHRY and CDR2 SYGVKD. The chain's CDR3 is CATAASQGDTQYF. CDR3 nucleotides: TGTGCCACCGCGGCCTCCCAGGGGGATACGCAGTATTTT.

The V call is TRBV7-3, the J call TRBJ2-5, with D possibly TRBD1 on 6 matching bases. Trimming stripped 5 bases from V and 5 bases from J, with 15 bases between. The germline V gene encodes CDR1 SGHTA and CDR2 FQGTGA. The CDR3 has 14 residues. The CDR3 protein is CASSSTGQQETQYF. Written as DNA, the CDR3 is TGTGCCAGCAGCAGCACAGGGCAGCAGGAGACCCAGTACTTC.

Written as DNA, the CDR3 is TGTGCCTGGAGTCGCGGCAGGGGTGCCCCCCAGCATTTT. Translation: CAWSRGRGAPQHF. The gene calls are TRBV30 and TRBJ1-5; D is perhaps TRBD1 (6 bases). The V gene lost 2 bases and the J gene lost 10 bases, with 15 bases spanning the gap. Germline V gene lookup returns CDR1 GTSNPN and CDR2 SVGIG (reference sequence). This CDR3 is 13 amino acids long.

The chain joins TRBV5-5 to TRBJ1-5, with D unresolved. The CDR3 is 15 amino acids. Trimming stripped 0 bases from V and 1 base from J, with 8 bases between. Germline CDR1 is SGHKS and CDR2 is YYEKEE (reference sequence). The CDR3 loop is CASSLDLNSNQPQHF. The CDR3 nucleotides are TGTGCCAGCAGCTTGGACTTAAACAGCAATCAGCCCCAGCATTTT.

V and J are TRBV27 and TRBJ1-5, with 7 positions matching TRBD1. The ends lost 7 bases at V and 3 bases at J; junction bases unmatched: 9. The CDR3 covers 15 residues. Germline values: CDR1 MNHEY, CDR2 SMNVEV (reference sequence). The CDR3 region has the DNA TGTGCCAGCATCCCCGACAGGGAGCCCAATCAGCCCCAGCATTTT. Translation gives CASIPDREPNQPQHF.

This chain links TRBV28 with TRBJ2-1; D call uncertain. Trimming shortened V by 3 bases and J by 4 bases, and 4 bases separated the two germline ends. The length of the CDR3 is 12 residues. The germline CDR1 and CDR2 sequences are MDHEN and SYDVKM. In nucleotides, the CDR3 is TGTGCCAGCAGTTTGAGGTACAATGAGCAGTTCTTC. Protein: CASSLRYNEQFF.

The chain combines TRBV9 with TRBJ2-2; 11 nucleotides align to TRBD2. Losses at the gene ends were 4 bases for V and 3 bases for J; bases not matched to a gene: 5. The CDR3 totals 16 residues. Per germline, CDR1 SGDLS and CDR2 YYNGEE. The CDR3 DNA follows: TGTGCCAGCAGCCTCCTAGCGGGGGGTGACACCGGGGAGCTGTTTTTT. It is translated as CASSLLAGGDTGELFF.

The rearrangement joins TRBV11-2 to TRBJ2-1; a possible D gene is TRBD1 (6 bases). The CDR3 loop spans 13 amino acids. Trimming left V 3 bases short and J 10 bases short, with 13 bases between. The germline V gene has CDR1 SGHAT and CDR2 FQNNGV. The CDR3 DNA follows: TGTGCCAGCAGCTTGAACAGGGTGGAAGAGCAGTTCTTC. It translates to CASSLNRVEEQFF.

Only one count was recorded for this clone. The chain is built from TRBV12-3 or TRBV12-4 and TRBJ1-6, with D possibly TRBD1 on 6 matching bases. Trimming removed 7 bases from V and 7 bases from J, with 8 bases in between. The length of the CDR3 is 12 residues. The CDR3 region has the DNA TGTGCCAGCAACCAGGGGAATTCACCCCTCCACTTT. As protein: CASNQGNSPLHF.

The gene calls are TRBV5-3 and TRBJ1-2; the D is unclear. TRBV5-3 is flagged as an ORF with uncertain function. V was trimmed by 4 bases and J by 4 bases, leaving 11 bases between them. The CDR3 runs 13 residues. CDR3 sequence reads: CARSGRVAYGYTF. The CDR3, as DNA: TGTGCCAGAAGCGGGAGGGTTGCCTATGGCTACACCTTC.

This sequence joins TRBV3-1 (or the pseudogene TRBV3-2) and TRBJ2-5; perhaps TRBD2 as D (6 bases). V was clipped by 1 base and J by 5 bases, with 14 bases between them. The CDR3 loop spans 15 amino acids. The germline CDR1 and CDR2 sequences are LGHDT and YNNKEL (reference sequence). The CDR3 DNA sequence: TGTGCCAGCAGCCAAGTAGGCGGGGTCCCGGAGACCCAGTACTTC. This encodes CASSQVGGVPETQYF.

This clone was detected once. The chain links TRBV3-1 (or the pseudogene TRBV3-2) to TRBJ1-5, with D hard to call. The CDR3 is 14 residues long. V lost 1 base, J lost 1 base, and 5 bases lay in between. Germline assignment: CDR1 LGHDT and CDR2 YNNKEL (reference sequence). DNA of the CDR3: TGTGCCAGCAGCCAAGGGCACAGCAATCAGCCCCAGCATTTT. Amino acids: CASSQGHSNQPQHF.

The chain uses TRBV6-2 or TRBV6-3 and TRBJ1-3; D is undetermined. Germline V CDR1 and CDR2: MNHEY, SVGEGT. This CDR3 has 13 residues. Between the trimmed V and J ends, which lost 5 bases and 0 bases, there was a span of 5 bases. The CDR3 spells CASSLRSGNTIYF. CDR3 nucleotide sequence: TGTGCCAGCAGTCTGCGCTCTGGAAACACCATATATTTT.

The chain recombines TRBV5-8 with TRBJ2-2; 14 nucleotides line up with TRBD2. The CDR3 is 15 amino acids. Trimming at V came to 6 bases and at J to 5 bases, leaving 3 bases not matched to a gene. CDR1 SGHTS and CDR2 YDEGEE come from the germline V gene. Written as DNA, the CDR3 is TGTGCCAGCAACGGACTAGCGGGGGGAACCGGGGAGCTGTTTTTT. Encoded protein: CASNGLAGGTGELFF.

This rearrangement joins TRBV6-2 or TRBV6-3 to TRBJ2-1; D perhaps matches TRBD2 (5 bases). V was shortened by 0 bases and J by 13 bases, with 10 bases between the two germline ends. The V gene's germline CDR1 is MNHEY and CDR2 SVGEGT. This CDR3 has 12 residues. The CDR3, as DNA: TGTGCCAGCAGTTACTCTGGGAGCGATCAGTTCTTC. Its protein is CASSYSGSDQFF.

This clone was picked up one time. V usage is TRBV7-2 and J usage is TRBJ1-1; 7 bases align to TRBD1. Germline CDR1 is SGHTA and CDR2 is FQGNSA. The V segment lost 6 bases and the J segment 5 bases; nucleotides outside the gene matches: 12. CDR3 length: 15 residues. The CDR3 DNA sequence: TGTGCCAGCAGTCAACTTACGACAGGGTTGACTGAAGCTTTCTTT. Its protein product is CASSQLTTGLTEAFF.

The V call is TRBV18, the J call TRBJ1-1; D may be TRBD1 (6 bases). CDR1 and CDR2 (germline): KGHSH, LQKENI. This CDR3 region has 15 residues. Trimming shortened V by 6 bases and J by 11 bases, and 25 bases separated the two germline ends. CDR3 in amino acids: CASSQGPGEGGWAFF. CDR3 DNA: TGTGCCAGCTCCCAGGGGCCCGGTGAAGGAGGATGGGCTTTCTTT.

The chain recombines TRBV27 with TRBJ2-1; a possible D gene is TRBD2 (6 bases). Germline assignment: CDR1 MNHEY and CDR2 SMNVEV (reference sequence). V was clipped by 7 bases and J by 9 bases, with 25 bases between them. This CDR3 is 16 amino acids long. CDR3 sequence: CASTKSLASETSEQFF. The CDR3 DNA is TGTGCCAGCACTAAAAGTCTGGCTAGCGAAACCAGTGAGCAGTTCTTC.

J is TRBJ2-5 and V is TRBV7-2; D is unclear. Deletions cut 3 bases from V and 1 base from J, with 3 bases between. CDR1 is SGHTA, CDR2 FQGNSA, per germline. This CDR3 is 12 amino acids long. CDR3 DNA sequence: TGTGCCAGCAGCTTCCTCCAAGAGACCCAGTACTTC. It codes for CASSFLQETQYF.

CDR3 region: CASSYLTGGYGYTF. The DNA of the CDR3 is TGTGCCAGCAGTTACCTGACAGGGGGCTATGGCTACACCTTC. The chain uses TRBV6-5 and TRBJ1-2, with 9 bases fitting TRBD1. The trim removed 2 bases at V and 4 bases at J, leaving 2 bases unmatched. Germline CDR1 MNHEY, CDR2 SVGAGI. This CDR3 is 14 amino acids long.

The chain recombines TRBV7-9 with TRBJ2-5; 13 positions agree with TRBD2. V was pared by 5 bases and J by 4 bases, with 7 bases of the junction left unmatched. The V gene's germline CDR1 is SEHNR and CDR2 FQNEAQ (reference sequence). CDR3 length: 16 residues. The CDR3 DNA sequence: TGTGCCAGCAGCCCCCGACTAGCGGGAGGTTTAGAGACCCAGTACTTC. This codes for CASSPRLAGGLETQYF.

This clone was counted between two and nine times. V usage is TRBV18 and J usage is TRBJ1-3; the D gene is possibly TRBD1 (6 bases). The CDR3 runs 16 residues. Germline CDR1 KGHSH, CDR2 LQKENI. Trimming left V 1 base short and J 1 base short, with 11 bases between. CDR3: CASSPRTRGSGNTIYF. CDR3 DNA: TGTGCCAGCTCACCACGTACCAGGGGATCTGGAAACACCATATATTTT.

The CDR3 DNA reads as TGTGCCAGCAGACCCCGTGGGGGCAACCAGGGGTACAATGAGCAGTTCTTC. Translating gives CASRPRGGNQGYNEQFF. The V and J genes are TRBV5-4 and TRBJ2-1; TRBD1 might be the D (6 bases). V was cut by 5 bases and J by 4 bases, with 22 bases left in between. This CDR3 spans 17 amino acids. From germline, CDR1 is SGHNT and CDR2 YYREEE (reference sequence).

In its sample, this clone was seen once. This may be a read error: a much more frequent sequence differs by one nucleotide. The V call is TRBV6-5, the J call TRBJ1-1; D is undetermined. The CDR3 is 11 residues long. Trimming cost V 7 bases and J 1 base, with 4 bases left between them. The germline gives CDR1 MNHEY, CDR2 SVGAGI. The CDR3 region is CASNRNTEAFF. The CDR3 DNA is TGTGCCAGCAACAGGAACACTGAAGCTTTCTTT.

The chain employs TRBV6-5 and TRBJ1-2; D unresolved. There are 13 residues in the CDR3. V was cut by 8 bases and J by 6 bases, with 16 bases left in between. Germline V gene lookup returns CDR1 MNHEY and CDR2 SVGAGI. CDR3 DNA: TGTGCCAGCCGTTCTTGGGCAGAAAATGGCTACACCTTC. Translation gives CASRSWAENGYTF.